The present T cell receptor beta chain was sequenced within a study of post-analysis software for immune sequencing data. Study-wide results and limits: With F measure, samples from one preparation batch clustered together strongly. Patients showed TRBV5-6, TRBV5-1 and TRBV20-1 among 4 or 5 TRBV segments more frequent than in controls.

This clonotype appeared a few times. The target antigen is unknown. The TCR beta cDNA libraries carried unique molecular identifiers. The authors obtained 540,000 or so cDNA molecules from roughly 1.1 to 9.2 million T cells. TCRdb re-analysed the PCR reads in MiXCR, keeping a single row per CDR3 protein. The data show hundreds of thousands of distinct CDR3 sequences, approximately 59% seen once. Germline V gives CDR1 LGHNA, CDR2 YSLEER. This CDR3 has 18 amino acids. V lost 1 base and J 3 bases, leaving 16 bases between the germline ends. Material for sequencing was blood. The V call is TRBV4-3, the J call TRBJ2-6, with unresolved D. This clonotype originated in a girl aged 2 to 10 with multiple sclerosis. The CDR3 bases are TGCGCCAGCAGCCAAGTAGTTCCAGGCGCGGATGGGGCCAACGTCCTGACTTTC. Encoded protein: CASSQVVPGADGANVLTF.